This is a list of T cell receptor beta chains from one sample in a study of cytomegalovirus exposure and HLA in healthy donors. Here immunoSEQ multiplex PCR was the method, and the copy in TCRdb shows in-frame clones only, minus some. The sample lists 140,000 or so clones; 76% were seen once. The sample was PBMCs. These receptors were collected from a woman between 35 and 50 years old in good health and CMV-seronegative. CDR3s include the opening cysteine and the closing phenylalanine or tryptophan. A D gene is named only where the DNA matches it firmly. Expanded clones are given a class, and other clones once, few, many or no size at all.

cdr3_nt: TGTGCCAGCAGGAGCGGGGGCGGTCCCTACGAGCAGTACTTC; cdr3_aa: CASRSGGGPYEQYF; clone_size: NA; j_call: TRBJ2-7; d_call: TRBD2; v_call: TRBV28
cdr3_nt: TGTGCCAGCAGCCCCGTCTCGGGGAGCCAAGCCTCTGGAAACACCATATATTTT; cdr3_aa: CASSPVSGSQASGNTIYF; clone_size: NA; j_call: TRBJ1-3; d_call: NA; v_call: TRBV16
cdr3_nt: TGTGCCAGCACCGAGGGATGGTCCACAGATACGCAGTATTTT; cdr3_aa: CASTEGWSTDTQYF; clone_size: once; j_call: TRBJ2-3; d_call: NA; v_call: TRBV7-6
cdr3_nt: TGTGCCAGCAGTTCCTGGACAGGGGGGAGGGAGACCCAGTACTTC; cdr3_aa: CASSSWTGGRETQYF; clone_size: NA; j_call: TRBJ2-5; d_call: TRBD1; v_call: TRBV27
cdr3_nt: TGCGCCAGCAGCCCCCTGGATCCGGGTCCCTCCTACAATGAGCAGTTCTTC; cdr3_aa: CASSPLDPGPSYNEQFF; clone_size: once; j_call: TRBJ2-1; d_call: NA; v_call: TRBV5-1
cdr3_nt: TGTGCCAGCACCGACACACCCGGAAACACCATATATTTT; cdr3_aa: CASTDTPGNTIYF; clone_size: few; j_call: TRBJ1-3; d_call: NA; v_call: TRBV6-5
cdr3_nt: TGTGCCAGCAGCCTAGTCGTTAACTATGGCTACACCTTC; cdr3_aa: CASSLVVNYGYTF; clone_size: NA; j_call: TRBJ1-2; d_call: NA; v_call: TRBV7-9
cdr3_nt: TGTGCCAGCACCGGAGGGCTTCTCAACGAGCAGTACTTC; cdr3_aa: CASTGGLLNEQYF; clone_size: NA; j_call: TRBJ2-7; d_call: NA; v_call: TRBV28
cdr3_nt: TGCAGCGTGTCTATTGGGGGCAGGGCTTTGAATGGCTACACCTTC; cdr3_aa: CSVSIGGRALNGYTF; clone_size: few; j_call: TRBJ1-2; d_call: NA; v_call: TRBV29-1
cdr3_nt: TGTGCCATCACCGGGACAGGGATGTACTATGGCTACACCTTC; cdr3_aa: CAITGTGMYYGYTF; clone_size: NA; j_call: TRBJ1-2; d_call: TRBD1; v_call: TRBV10-3
cdr3_nt: TGTGCCAGCAGCTTGGTCTCCAATCAGCCCCAGCATTTT; cdr3_aa: CASSLVSNQPQHF; clone_size: NA; j_call: TRBJ1-5; d_call: NA; v_call: TRBV5-5
cdr3_nt: TGTGCCAGCAAGGGAGGTAGCCCGCCCTGGAATGAGCAGTTCTTC; cdr3_aa: CASKGGSPPWNEQFF; clone_size: NA; j_call: TRBJ2-1; d_call: NA; v_call: TRBV7-6
cdr3_nt: TGTGCCAGCACCAAAGGGGGAGCTAATCAGCCCCAGCATTTT; cdr3_aa: CASTKGGANQPQHF; clone_size: NA; j_call: TRBJ1-5; d_call: NA; v_call: TRBV6-1
cdr3_nt: TGTGCCAGCAGTCCTTGGGACAGGGACACTGAAGCTTTCTTT; cdr3_aa: CASSPWDRDTEAFF; clone_size: NA; j_call: TRBJ1-1; d_call: TRBD1; v_call: TRBV27
cdr3_nt: TGTGCCAGCAGCGGATACAGGGAGGGTAATGAAAAACTGTTTTTT; cdr3_aa: CASSGYREGNEKLFF; clone_size: few; j_call: TRBJ1-4; d_call: NA; v_call: TRBV9
cdr3_nt: TGTGCCAGTAGTATAGTAGGGGGAGGGAGCGCTGAAGCTTTCTTT; cdr3_aa: CASSIVGGGSAEAFF; clone_size: NA; j_call: TRBJ1-1; d_call: NA; v_call: TRBV19
cdr3_nt: TGCGCCAGCAGCCAAGTGCTAGGGGATTCCGGGGAGCTGTTTTTT; cdr3_aa: CASSQVLGDSGELFF; clone_size: NA; j_call: TRBJ2-2; d_call: NA; v_call: TRBV4-1
cdr3_nt: TGCGCCAGCAGCCAAATGGGAGGTACCGCCAATTCACCCCTCCACTTT; cdr3_aa: CASSQMGGTANSPLHF; clone_size: NA; j_call: TRBJ1-6; d_call: NA; v_call: TRBV4-1